This T cell receptor (beta chain) was recovered during a study of blood T cell repertoires in COVID-19. On the study more broadly: COVID-19 samples collected from the United States, Italy and Spain covered acute and convalescent phases.

Sequencing was performed with immunoSEQ multiplex PCR; in TCRdb, only in-frame clones are kept and a portion is missing. Seen here are 350,000 to 450,000 clones, roughly nine tenths observed once, and the top ten hold 0.95% to 1.5%. CDR1 SGDLS and CDR2 YYNGEE come from the germline V gene. The CDR3 loop spans 15 amino acids. Losses at the gene ends were 4 bases for V and 4 bases for J; bases not matched to a gene: 7. The receptor was isolated from a middle-aged man with acute or convalescent COVID-19. This rearrangement joins TRBV9 to TRBJ2-1; TRBD2 matches 8 bases. Sample: peripheral blood. The CDR3 reads CASSKLSGNYNEQFF. The CDR3 region has the DNA TGTGCCAGCAGCAAACTTAGCGGGAATTACAATGAGCAGTTCTTC. Full variable domain (outside the CDR3, taken from reference TRBV9 and TRBJ2-1): DSGVTQTPKHLITATGQRVTLRCSPRSGDLSVYWYQQSLDQGLQFLIQYYNGEERAKGNILERFSAQQFPDLHSELNLSSLELGDSALYFCASSKLSGNYNEQFFGPGTRLTVL.